These T cell receptor beta chains were read from a single sample in a study of beta chain features in type 1 diabetes. Using immunoSEQ multiplex PCR, the repertoire was profiled, and TCRdb retains in-frame clones only, with some absent. The profile shows roughly 330,000 clones, about 11% of them singletons. Sequenced input: naive CD4+ T cells from blood. These receptors all stem from a woman in her thirties in good health. Both conserved end residues are part of each CDR3. D genes are given only for firm matches. Expanded clones get a size class; other rows say once, few or many, or leave the size out.

d_call	j_call	clone_size	v_call	cdr3_nt	cdr3_aa
.	TRBJ2-5	few	TRBV7-7	TGTGCTAGCAGCTTAGCCGGGGGTGACCAAGAGACCCAGTACTTC	CASSLAGGDQETQYF
.	TRBJ2-7	.	TRBV6-6	TGTGCCAGCAGTTACCAAACCCTCGCGGCCCACGAGCAGTACTTC	CASSYQTLAAHEQYF
TRBD2	TRBJ2-5	few	TRBV7-2	TGTGCCAGCAGCTTAGGGTTAGCGGGAGGTGAGACCCAGTACTTC	CASSLGLAGGETQYF
.	TRBJ1-3	once	TRBV7-2	TGTGCCAGCAGCTTAGCAGCCGGAAACACCATATATTTT	CASSLAAGNTIYF
TRBD1	TRBJ2-7	few	TRBV15	TGTGCCACCAGCAGAGACCCGGGACAGAAGCTCCTCTCCTACGAGCAGTACTTC	CATSRDPGQKLLSYEQYF
.	TRBJ2-1	.	TRBV11-3	TGTGCCAGCAGCTTGGGGGTAGGGGGCTCCTACAATGAGCAGTTCTTC	CASSLGVGGSYNEQFF
TRBD1	TRBJ2-7	.	TRBV9	TGTGCCAGCAGAAAGAGGCCGGGACAGAATTACTTC	CASRKRPGQNYF
.	TRBJ2-1	.	TRBV6-5	TGTGCCAGCAGTCCCGAGGATGAGCAGTTCTTC	CASSPEDEQFF
TRBD1	TRBJ1-2	.	TRBV27	TGTGCCAGCGCGGTTAAGGGGGCTCCTACTAACTATGGCTACACCTTC	CASAVKGAPTNYGYTF
TRBD2	TRBJ2-5	.	TRBV19	TGTGCCAGTAGTGATAGCGGGCGAGAGACCCAGTACTTC	CASSDSGRETQYF
TRBD2	TRBJ2-1	.	TRBV6-4	TGTGCCAGCAGACAACTAGCGGGTTCCCCCGGTGAGCAGTTCTTC	CASRQLAGSPGEQFF
.	TRBJ2-7	.	TRBV15	TGTGCCACCAGCAGAGTGAATACAGGGAGCTACGAGCAGTACTTC	CATSRVNTGSYEQYF
.	TRBJ1-1	.	TRBV5-8	TGTGCCAGCAGCTTGTGGGGGAGGGACACTGAAGCTTTCTTT	CASSLWGRDTEAFF
TRBD1	TRBJ1-2	.	TRBV7-3	TGTGCCAGCAGACCCGCTCCGGGACAGGCAGGCGGCTACACCTTC	CASRPAPGQAGGYTF
.	TRBJ2-2	few	TRBV29-1	TGCAGCGTTGTTCTGCGGGACGGCGGGGAGCTGTTTTTT	CSVVLRDGGELFF
TRBD1	TRBJ2-3	few	TRBV25-1	TGTGCCACCAGGGGGCTGGGCACAGATACGCAGTATTTT	CATRGLGTDTQYF
TRBD2	TRBJ2-1	few	TRBV6-1	TGTGCCAGCAGTGAAAGGGCTAGCGGGCATACCTCCTACAATGAGCAGTTCTTC	CASSERASGHTSYNEQFF
TRBD1	TRBJ2-7	.	TRBV18	TGTGCCAGCTCACCCAACGAAGGACAGGCCTCCTCCTACGAGCAGTACTTC	CASSPNEGQASSYEQYF
.	TRBJ1-1	few	TRBV4-3	TGCGCCAGCAGCCAAAACCCAGGGGTGGGCACTGAAGCTTTCTTT	CASSQNPGVGTEAFF
TRBD2	TRBJ2-3	few	TRBV7-2	TGTGCCAGCAGCGGACTAGCGGTAGCGGATACGCAGTATTTT	CASSGLAVADTQYF
TRBD2	TRBJ2-7	few	TRBV5-1	TGCGCCAGCAGCCCGGAACTAGCGGGTTACTCCTACGAGCAGTACTTC	CASSPELAGYSYEQYF
TRBD1	TRBJ1-1	.	TRBV28	TGTGCCAGCAGTTCTACAGGGGAAAACACTGAAGCTTTCTTT	CASSSTGENTEAFF
.	TRBJ2-7	few	TRBV7-2	TGTGCCAGCAGTTGGACAGAGGCGAACGAGCAGTACTTC	CASSWTEANEQYF
TRBD2	TRBJ2-4	.	TRBV28	TGTGCCAGCAGTTTATCTAGCGGGAGGGCCAGAAACATTCAGTACTTC	CASSLSSGRARNIQYF
.	TRBJ2-7	.	TRBV2	TGTGCCAGCAAAGGACTCTCCTCCTACGAGCAGTACTTC	CASKGLSSYEQYF
.	TRBJ2-6	few	TRBV5-1	TGCGCCAGCAGCCCAGCGATCCCCTCTGGGGCCAACGTCCTGACTTTC	CASSPAIPSGANVLTF